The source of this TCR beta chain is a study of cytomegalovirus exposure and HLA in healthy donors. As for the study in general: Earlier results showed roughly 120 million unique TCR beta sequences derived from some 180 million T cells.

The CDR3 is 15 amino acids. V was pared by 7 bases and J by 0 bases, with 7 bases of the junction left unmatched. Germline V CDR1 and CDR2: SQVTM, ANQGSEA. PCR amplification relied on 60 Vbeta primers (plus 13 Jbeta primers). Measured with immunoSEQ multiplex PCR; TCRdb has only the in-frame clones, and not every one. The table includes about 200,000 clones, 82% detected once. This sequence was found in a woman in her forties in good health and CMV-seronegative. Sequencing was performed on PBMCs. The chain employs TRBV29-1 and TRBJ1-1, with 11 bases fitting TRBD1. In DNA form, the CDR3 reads TGCAGCGCCGGACAGGGGGCGGTCCTGAACACTGAAGCTTTCTTT. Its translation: CSAGQGAVLNTEAFF.